Shown below are 17 T cell receptor beta chains from a single sample sequenced in a study of CD8 T cells in Susac syndrome. Reverse transcription of roughly 0.5 to 1 ug RNA used random hexamers. TCRdb fed the immunoSEQ multiplex PCR reads into MiXCR, producing one record per CDR3 protein. The table shows around 200,000 distinct CDR3 sequences, with 90% to 95% occurring only once. Input material: CD4+ T cells from PBMCs. These receptors all come from a human donor in good health.

This clonotype was found once. CDR3 amino acids: CASRPTWAAGGHEQFF. The DNA of the CDR3 is TGTGCCAGCAGGCCTACGTGGGCCGCCGGAGGTCATGAGCAGTTCTTC. The chain couples TRBV7-2 to TRBJ2-1; D possibly corresponds to TRBD2 (5 bases). The germline V and J ends were trimmed by 6 bases and 8 bases, with 23 bases remaining between them. Germline V gives CDR1 SGHTA, CDR2 FQGNSA. The CDR3 sequence is 16 residues long.

This chain joins TRBV29-1 and TRBJ1-1; D gene unclear. The ends were cut back, 3 bases at V and 0 bases at J, with 5 bases in the middle. CDR3 length: 12 residues. Germline V lookup: CDR1 SQVTM, CDR2 ANQGSEA. The chain's CDR3 is CSVDRMNTEAFF. The CDR3 bases are TGCAGCGTTGACAGAATGAACACTGAAGCTTTCTTT.

The chain couples TRBV24-1 to TRBJ1-2, with 7 bases that match TRBD1. The CDR3 is 14 residues long. Germline V gives CDR1 KGHDR, CDR2 SFDVKD. V was pared by 7 bases and J by 2 bases, with 6 bases of the junction left unmatched. CDR3 nucleotides: TGTGCCACCAGCCCGGGACAGTGGAACTATGGCTACACCTTC. Translating it yields CATSPGQWNYGYTF.

The chain combines TRBV19 with TRBJ2-5, with D unclear. Between the trimmed V and J ends, which lost 5 bases and 4 bases, there was a span of 14 bases. This CDR3 region has 14 residues. Per the germline V gene, CDR1 is LNHDA and CDR2 is SQIVND (reference sequence). The CDR3 here is CASSPGRIPETQYF. CDR3 sequence (DNA): TGTGCCAGTAGTCCAGGAAGGATTCCAGAGACCCAGTACTTC.

The genes are TRBV28 and TRBJ2-2; D is uncertain. Per the germline V gene, CDR1 is MDHEN and CDR2 is SYDVKM. The V end lost 5 bases, the J end lost 1 base, and 2 bases lay between the germline ends. The CDR3 has 12 amino acids. The CDR3 here is CASSVNTGELFF. CDR3 DNA sequence: TGTGCCAGCAGTGTGAACACCGGGGAGCTGTTTTTT.

V usage is TRBV27 and J usage is TRBJ1-5; 8 bases agree with TRBD1. Per the germline V gene, CDR1 is MNHEY and CDR2 is SMNVEV (reference sequence). Trimming removed 8 bases from V and 5 bases from J; junction bases left unmatched: 5. This CDR3 is built from 13 residues. In nucleotides, the CDR3 is TGTGCCAGCGGTGTACAGGGGGATCAGCCCCAGCATTTT. This encodes CASGVQGDQPQHF.

This rearrangement joins TRBV12-3 or TRBV12-4 to TRBJ2-1; 11 bases match TRBD2. V lost 6 bases, J lost 8 bases, and 3 bases stayed unmatched. CDR3 size: 13 residues. The CDR3 loop reads CASSGTSGYEQFF. The CDR3 bases are TGTGCCAGCAGCGGGACTAGCGGATATGAGCAGTTCTTC.

The V call is TRBV3-1, the J call TRBJ1-2; maybe TRBD1 (6 bases). The V gene's germline CDR1 is LGHDT and CDR2 YNNKEL (reference sequence). The V end was cut by 5 bases, the J end by 2 bases, with 18 bases between. The CDR3 is 16 residues long. This chain's CDR3 is CASSYSRLTGNYGYTF. The CDR3 region has the DNA TGTGCCAGCAGCTACAGCCGATTAACAGGGAACTATGGCTACACCTTC.

J is TRBJ2-3 and V is TRBV20-1, with TRBD2 matching over 14 bases. V trimming: 6 bases; J trimming: 3 bases; junction bases outside the gene matches: 5. Germline CDR1 DFQATT, CDR2 SNEGSKA (reference sequence). This CDR3 is 15 amino acids long. CDR3 sequence (DNA): TGCAGTGCAGGGGGACTAGCGGGGGTTACAGATACGCAGTATTTT. Amino acid sequence: CSAGGLAGVTDTQYF.

This sequence joins TRBV29-1 and TRBJ1-5; a weak D match, TRBD1 (5 bases). Germline-derived CDR1 and CDR2 are SQVTM and ANQGSEA. CDR3 length: 13 residues. The germline V and J ends were trimmed by 4 bases and 4 bases, with 11 bases remaining between them. As DNA, the CDR3 is TGCAGCGTTGGGGGGTCTGAAAATCAGCCCCAGCATTTT. Amino acids: CSVGGSENQPQHF.

V is TRBV2 and J is TRBJ2-2, with 11 positions matching TRBD1. Per germline, CDR1 SNHLY and CDR2 FYNNEI. The CDR3 is 13 residues long. J was trimmed by 7 bases and V by 6 bases; bases with no gene match: 1. CDR3 coding DNA: TGTGCCAGCAGCGGGACAGGGGGCGGGGAGCTGTTTTTT. It specifies CASSGTGGGELFF.

The chain carries TRBV29-1 and TRBJ1-4; D remains unclear. The CDR3 spans 11 residues. Germline lookup yields CDR1 SQVTM and CDR2 ANQGSEA. Trimming stripped 6 bases from V and 12 bases from J, with 14 bases between. The DNA of the CDR3 is TGCAGCGTCAGGTCGTCCGGGGAACTGTTTTTT. Amino acid sequence: CSVRSSGELFF. Combining the CDR3 with reference TRBV29-1 and TRBJ1-4 gives the whole variable domain SAVISQKPSRDICQRGTSLTIQCQVDSQVTMMFWYRQQPGQSLTLIATANQGSEATYESGFVIDKFPISRPNLTFSTLTVSNMSPEDSSIYLCSVRSSGELFFGSGTQLSVL.

The genes are TRBV27 and TRBJ2-7, with a tentative D call TRBD1 (5 bases). The V gene lost 5 bases and the J gene lost 6 bases, with 14 bases spanning the gap. Germline V gene data show CDR1 as MNHEY and CDR2 as SMNVEV (reference sequence). The CDR3 consists of 13 residues. The CDR3 DNA follows: TGTGCCAGCAGTCGACAGTCCCGTAGCGAGCAGTACTTC. It encodes CASSRQSRSEQYF.

The genes are TRBV10-3 and TRBJ2-4, with a tentative D call TRBD2 (6 bases). V was pared by 2 bases and J by 0 bases, with 8 bases between. The CDR3 length is 15 residues. CDR1 and CDR2 (germline): ENHRY, SYGVKD. As DNA, the CDR3 is TGTGCCATCAGTGAGGGAGGGCGAGCCAAAAACATTCAGTACTTC. Amino acid sequence: CAISEGGRAKNIQYF.

This chain connects TRBV20-1 to TRBJ1-1, with D perhaps TRBD1 (6 bases). Trimming removed 4 bases from V and 5 bases from J, with 17 bases in between. Germline V gene lookup returns CDR1 DFQATT and CDR2 SNEGSKA (reference sequence). The CDR3 covers 14 residues. The CDR3 DNA sequence: TGCAGTGCTACCCCACCCGGGGGGCGGACTGAAGCTTTCTTT. Translation gives CSATPPGGRTEAFF.

The rearrangement uses TRBV5-4 and TRBJ1-1; D is undetermined. CDR1 and CDR2 (germline): SGHNT, YYREEE (reference sequence). V was trimmed by 4 bases and J by 1 base, leaving 14 bases between them. The CDR3 is made up of 15 amino acids. The CDR3 region is CASSDATTKNTEAFF. The CDR3 coding sequence is TGTGCCAGCAGCGATGCAACTACTAAGAACACTGAAGCTTTCTTT. The variable domain in full, completed from reference TRBV5-4 and TRBJ1-1, reads ETGVTQSPTHLIKTRGQQVTLRCSSQSGHNTVSWYQQALGQGPQFIFQYYREEENGRGNFPPRFSGLQFPNYSSELNVNALELDDSALYLCASSDATTKNTEAFFGQGTRLTVV.

The chain employs TRBV5-1 and TRBJ1-2; the D gene is possibly TRBD1 (5 bases). With 6 bases removed from V and 7 bases from J, the gap between germline ends came to 22 bases. Germline CDR1 SGHRS, CDR2 YFSETQ. This CDR3 is 15 amino acids long. The CDR3 DNA follows: TGCGCCAGCACCATGTTTGTTGGGGCGCAGGGTGGCTACACCTTC. This sequence encodes CASTMFVGAQGGYTF.